One sample yielded the 29 T cell receptor beta chains listed below, sequenced in a study of blood T cell repertoires in COVID-19. Method: immunoSEQ multiplex PCR; TCRdb's copy keeps in-frame clones and lacks some. The data contain over 200,000 clones, about 90% of them singletons. The sequenced sample was peripheral blood. Receptor source: a man aged 35 to 55 with active or convalescent COVID-19.

V usage is TRBV4-1 and J usage is TRBJ1-2; D not resolved. CDR3 length: 14 amino acids. Trimming took off 4 bases at V and 6 bases at J, with 15 bases between the two ends. Per the germline V gene, CDR1 is MGHRA and CDR2 is YSYEKL. CDR3 amino acids: CASSLPTVGDGYTF. The CDR3 bases are TGCGCCAGCAGCCTCCCGACGGTGGGCGATGGCTACACCTTC.

CDR3 nucleotide sequence: TGTGCCAGCAGCCCCTTTGAGGAGGAGACCCAGTACTTC. It codes for CASSPFEEETQYF. This rearrangement joins TRBV5-4 to TRBJ2-5; D uncertain. Germline V gene sequence: CDR1 SGHNT, CDR2 YYREEE (reference sequence). The length of the CDR3 is 13 residues. With 4 bases removed from V and 5 bases from J, the gap between germline ends came to 12 bases.

This clone was detected only once. V is TRBV5-1 and J is TRBJ1-3, with a tentative D call TRBD1 (5 bases). This CDR3 comprises 15 residues. Germline values: CDR1 SGHRS, CDR2 YFSETQ. Deletions cut 2 bases from V and 3 bases from J, with 12 bases between. The CDR3 reads CASSFGGSGGNTIYF. The CDR3 DNA sequence: TGCGCCAGCAGCTTCGGGGGAAGCGGTGGAAACACCATATATTTT.

This clone has a count of ten or more. The rearrangement uses TRBV28 and TRBJ2-1, with TRBD2 matching 15 bases. The V segment lost 5 bases and the J segment 15 bases; nucleotides outside the gene matches: 17. The CDR3 loop spans 17 amino acids. In germline, CDR1 is MDHEN, CDR2 SYDVKM. CDR3 DNA: TGTGCCAGCAGTCCCTATTCATCAGGACTAGCGGGGGGGTGGCGGTTCTTC. Protein product: CASSPYSSGLAGGWRFF.

The genes are TRBV19 and TRBJ2-7, with D tentatively TRBD1 (6 bases). The germline V gene has CDR1 LNHDA and CDR2 SQIVND (reference sequence). V was clipped by 5 bases and J by 3 bases, with 14 bases between them. The CDR3 consists of 14 residues. The DNA for the CDR3 is TGTGCCAGTAGTTCGCTTTCCAGGGGCTACGAGCAGTACTTC. Translating it yields CASSSLSRGYEQYF.

This rearrangement joins TRBV6-5 to TRBJ2-5; tentative D call: TRBD2 (5 bases). Germline V gene data show CDR1 as MNHEY and CDR2 as SVGAGI. The length of the CDR3 is 15 residues. V lost 2 bases, J lost 4 bases, and 14 bases lay in between. CDR3 loop: CASSYEGARIETQYF. The DNA for the CDR3 is TGTGCCAGCAGTTACGAGGGAGCCCGCATAGAGACCCAGTACTTC.

This sequence joins TRBV5-1 and TRBJ1-6; D gene uncertain. Trimming cost V 0 bases and J 9 bases, with 13 bases left between them. The CDR3 loop spans 15 amino acids. Per the germline V gene, CDR1 is SGHRS and CDR2 is YFSETQ. This chain's CDR3 is CASSLERGLGSPLHF. In nucleotides, the CDR3 is TGCGCCAGCAGCTTGGAGCGGGGATTGGGTTCACCCCTCCACTTT.

This chain connects TRBV15 to TRBJ1-5, with TRBD1 as a possible D gene (5 bases). The CDR3 extends over 15 amino acids. Germline V gene lookup returns CDR1 LNHNV and CDR2 YYDKDF (reference sequence). Trimming took 1 base from V and 4 from J, leaving 11 bases between them. The CDR3 sequence: CATSRAVGGNQPQHF. The CDR3 DNA sequence: TGTGCCACCAGCAGAGCCGTGGGGGGGAATCAGCCCCAGCATTTT.

This chain joins TRBV29-1 and TRBJ2-1, with 11 bases lining up with TRBD1. V lost 7 bases and J lost 3; bases outside the gene matches: 5. The V gene's germline CDR1 is SQVTM and CDR2 ANQGSEA. This CDR3 is 14 amino acids long. CDR3 nucleotides: TGCAGCGAGGAGGGGACAGGGGGCTACAATGAGCAGTTCTTC. As protein: CSEEGTGGYNEQFF.

This clone has just one count. V usage is TRBV11-1 and J usage is TRBJ2-7; D gene unclear. The V end was cut by 4 bases, the J end by 4 bases, with 5 bases between. The germline CDR1 and CDR2 sequences are SGHAT and FQDESV (reference sequence). This CDR3 contains 11 residues. The CDR3 nucleotides read TGTGCCAGCAGCTCCTCTTACGAGCAGTACTTC. Translated: CASSSSYEQYF.

The chain recombines TRBV12-3 or TRBV12-4 with TRBJ1-1; D gene unclear. Trimming cost V 2 bases and J 4 bases, with 5 bases left between them. The CDR3 covers 12 residues. As DNA, the CDR3 is TGTGCCAGCAGTTTATCTTCCACTGAAGCTTTCTTT. It specifies CASSLSSTEAFF.

V is TRBV29-1 and J is TRBJ1-1; the D is unclear. Germline CDR1 SQVTM, CDR2 ANQGSEA. V lost 4 bases, J lost 7 bases, and 7 bases lay in between. CDR3 length: 10 residues. CDR3: CSVVPFEAFF. The CDR3 coding sequence is TGCAGCGTTGTCCCTTTTGAAGCTTTCTTT.

This rearrangement joins TRBV28 to TRBJ2-7; 12 bases match TRBD2. The CDR3 has 16 residues. The germline V gene has CDR1 MDHEN and CDR2 SYDVKM. The ends lost 2 bases at V and 9 bases at J; junction bases unmatched: 11. The CDR3: CASSLPRTSGTSGQYF. Here the CDR3 DNA reads TGTGCCAGCAGTTTACCTCGGACTAGCGGGACTTCTGGGCAGTACTTC.

V is TRBV12-5 and J is TRBJ1-1; TRBD1 is a possible D gene (6 bases). Germline V gene data show CDR1 as LGHNT and CDR2 as FRNRAP. CDR3 length: 14 residues. The V and J ends lost 6 bases and 0 bases respectively, with 11 bases between them. In DNA form, the CDR3 reads TGTGCTAGTGGCCGGACAGCCTTGAACACTGAAGCTTTCTTT. It translates to CASGRTALNTEAFF.

The CDR3 sequence is CASSYSRGNTGELFF. CDR3 nucleotides: TGTGCCAGCAGTTACTCGAGAGGAAACACCGGGGAGCTGTTTTTT. The genes are TRBV6-5 and TRBJ2-2; D gene unclear. The CDR3 contains 15 residues. Trimming left V 0 bases short and J 2 bases short, with 7 bases between. Germline CDR1 MNHEY, CDR2 SVGAGI.

This clone was detected a few times. This chain links TRBV27 with TRBJ2-7; the match to TRBD1 covers 9 bases. V dropped 1 base and J dropped 7; count of bases not matched to a gene: 5. Germline V gene data show CDR1 as MNHEY and CDR2 as SMNVEV (reference sequence). The CDR3 is 14 amino acids. CDR3 in amino acids: CASSLWTGAEEQYF. The DNA of the CDR3 is TGTGCCAGCAGTTTATGGACAGGGGCCGAGGAGCAGTACTTC.

The CDR3 region has the DNA TGCGCCAGCAGCTTGGGGGACAGAGGTTATGGCTACACCTTC. It specifies CASSLGDRGYGYTF. This sequence joins TRBV5-1 and TRBJ1-2; 7 nucleotides align to TRBD1. This CDR3 contains 14 residues. The J segment lost 5 bases and the V segment lost 0 bases, leaving 4 bases of the junction unmatched. Looked up from germline, CDR1 is SGHRS and CDR2 is YFSETQ.

The chain carries TRBV7-9 and TRBJ2-1; D is perhaps TRBD1 (6 bases). V lost 4 bases to trimming and J lost 6 bases, with 10 bases between them. The CDR3 has 13 amino acids. Germline V gene lookup returns CDR1 SEHNR and CDR2 FQNEAQ (reference sequence). The DNA of the CDR3 is TGTGCCAGCAGCTACAACAGGGTCAATGAGCAGTTCTTC. Protein: CASSYNRVNEQFF.

This clone was observed a few times. The chain uses TRBV18 and TRBJ1-4; 7 bases are shared with TRBD1. The CDR3 spans 14 residues. V shed 5 bases and J 4 bases; nucleotides not matched to a gene: 4. Germline V lookup: CDR1 KGHSH, CDR2 LQKENI. In nucleotides, the CDR3 is TGTGCCAGCTCAATTACAGGGGATAATGAAAAACTGTTTTTT. Its translation is CASSITGDNEKLFF. Full variable domain (missing parts from reference TRBV18 and TRBJ1-4): NAGVMQNPRHLVRRRGQEARLRCSPMKGHSHVYWYRQLPEEGLKFMVYLQKENIIDESGMPKERFSAEFPKEGPSILRIQQVVRGDSAAYFCASSITGDNEKLFFGSGTQLSVL.

The chain uses TRBV27 and TRBJ2-3; perhaps TRBD1 as D (5 bases). The CDR3 covers 14 residues. Germline loops: CDR1 MNHEY, CDR2 SMNVEV (reference sequence). V lost 2 bases to trimming and J lost 6 bases, with 12 bases between them. The CDR3 here is CASSLNPGWDTQYF. CDR3 in DNA: TGTGCCAGCAGTTTAAATCCAGGGTGGGATACGCAGTATTTT.

The chain recombines TRBV19 with TRBJ1-3; D is unclear. With 4 bases removed from V and 2 bases from J, the gap between germline ends came to 12 bases. The CDR3 has 15 amino acids. CDR1 is LNHDA, CDR2 SQIVND, per germline (reference sequence). The chain's CDR3 is CASSTGVGAGNTIYF. Written as DNA, the CDR3 is TGTGCCAGTAGTACCGGGGTTGGCGCTGGAAACACCATATATTTT.

The chain has TRBV24-1 and TRBJ2-1; 7 nucleotides match TRBD1. The CDR3 is 16 residues long. The V gene end was trimmed by 5 bases and the J gene end by 4 bases; junction bases not matched to a gene: 10. Germline CDR1 KGHDR, CDR2 SFDVKD. CDR3 sequence reads: CATSGPGQRLYNEQFF. CDR3 coding DNA: TGTGCCACCAGTGGCCCGGGACAGCGGCTTTACAATGAGCAGTTCTTC.

This chain links TRBV19 with TRBJ1-2; D may be TRBD1 (6 bases). V was shortened by 7 bases and J by 4 bases, with 19 bases between the two germline ends. The germline gives CDR1 LNHDA, CDR2 SQIVND (reference sequence). The CDR3 is 15 residues long. This chain's CDR3 is CASTLGAASIYGYTF. CDR3 nucleotide sequence: TGTGCCAGTACCCTGGGGGCGGCGAGTATCTATGGCTACACCTTC.

This sequence joins TRBV2 and TRBJ2-7; TRBD1 aligns across 9 bases. This CDR3 has 15 residues. Germline CDR1 and CDR2: SNHLY and FYNNEI. The junction had 5 bases not matched to a gene; V was cut back by 5 bases and J by 0 bases. Here the CDR3 reads CASSQPGQGSYEQYF. The CDR3 DNA reads as TGTGCCAGCAGTCAGCCGGGACAGGGCTCCTACGAGCAGTACTTC. Together with reference TRBV2 and TRBJ2-7, the CDR3 gives the full variable domain: EPEVTQTPSHQVTQMGQEVILRCVPISNHLYFYWYRQILGQKVEFLVSFYNNEISEKSEIFDDQFSVERPDGSNFTLKIRSTKLEDSAMYFCASSQPGQGSYEQYFGPGTRLTVT.

This clone was seen a few times. The chain links TRBV5-4 to TRBJ1-2; D call uncertain. The germline V gene has CDR1 SGHNT and CDR2 YYREEE (reference sequence). Trimming shortened V by 0 bases and J by 6 bases, and 6 bases separated the two germline ends. This CDR3 spans 12 amino acids. This chain's CDR3 is CASSLDFDGYTF. DNA for the CDR3: TGTGCCAGCAGCTTGGACTTTGATGGCTACACCTTC.

The V gene is TRBV5-1, the J gene TRBJ1-1; TRBD1 matches 12 bases. The CDR3 runs 16 residues. Germline assignment: CDR1 SGHRS and CDR2 YFSETQ. V was clipped by 4 bases and J by 4 bases; unmatched bases: 8. CDR3 DNA sequence: TGCGCCAGCAGCGCCGGGACAGGGGGCCGGAGCACTGAAGCTTTCTTT. It is translated as CASSAGTGGRSTEAFF.

This chain connects TRBV5-1 to TRBJ2-1; 8 bases fit TRBD1. The CDR3 is 17 amino acids. Germline V gives CDR1 SGHRS, CDR2 YFSETQ. The V and J ends lost 3 bases and 7 bases, in that order; junction bases with no gene match: 15. The CDR3 DNA reads as TGCGCCAGCAGCTCCGGGACAGGCTCTCCGGCGGGGAATGAGCAGTTCTTC. It encodes CASSSGTGSPAGNEQFF. The whole variable domain, filled in from reference TRBV5-1 and TRBJ2-1, reads KAGVTQTPRYLIKTRGQQVTLSCSPISGHRSVSWYQQTPGQGLQFLFEYFSETQRNKGNFPGRFSGRQFSNSRSEMNVSTLELGDSALYLCASSSGTGSPAGNEQFFGPGTRLTVL.

CDR3 in amino acids: CASSLLEGQHEAFF. The CDR3 nucleotides are TGTGCCAGCAGTTTATTGGAGGGGCAACATGAAGCTTTCTTT. The rearrangement uses TRBV28 and TRBJ1-1; tentatively, D is TRBD1 (5 bases). This CDR3 contains 14 residues. Trimming removed 1 base at V and 7 bases at J, with 13 bases between. Looked up from germline, CDR1 is MDHEN and CDR2 is SYDVKM.

V usage is TRBV1 and J usage is TRBJ1-2; the table assigns TRBD1, which was not confirmed against the DNA. TRBV1 represents a pseudogene. There are 15 residues in the CDR3. The CDR3 region is CTSSQDGITNYGYTF. CDR3 DNA sequence: TGCACCAGCAGCCAAGATGGCATAACCAACTATGGCTACACCTTC.